The entry below describes one T cell receptor beta chain. At deep level, the assay was performed. TCRdb's table, derived via immunoSEQ multiplex PCR, lists solely in-frame clones and lacks some. Of about 480,000 clones listed, about four fifths are singletons. CDR3 length: 13 residues. CDR1 and CDR2 from the germline V gene are SGHRS and YFSETQ. With 2 bases removed from V and 8 bases from J, the gap between germline ends came to 10 bases. These data are taken from a study of shared clonotypes between healthy human individuals. Those who donated were healthy HIV-negative adults, with no recent acute infections or vaccinations reported. Genomic DNA for unsorted samples, which was extracted with the QIAamp DNA Blood Mini kit, came from 81 million or so PBMCs.

This TCR came from a woman aged 40 to 49 in good health. Some clones in this sample may be carry-over from other donors' samples. Sequencing was performed on PBMCs. The chain combines TRBV5-1 with TRBJ1-4; D not certain. The chain's CDR3 is CASSFGVAEKLFF. In nucleotides, the CDR3 is TGCGCCAGCAGCTTTGGGGTAGCGGAAAAACTGTTTTTT.